This section outlines one T cell receptor beta chain sequence together with its context. Followed longitudinally, the Seattle patients had been enrolled during active infection. The sample originates from a study of blood T cell repertoires in COVID-19. About the research overall: The origin of the acute and convalescent COVID-19 samples was the United States, Italy and Spain. PBMCs, B-cell-depleted T cells, or T cells were the source of the cDNA or gDNA that made up the material.

In the original analysis: From reference gene primer amplification, estimates of nucleated cell counts were derived. Here immunoSEQ multiplex PCR was the method, and the copy in TCRdb shows in-frame clones only, minus some. V and J calls and clone size are given by that table; D and trimming were obtained from the DNA. The sample carries 150,000 or so clones, about 86% recorded once. With 0 bases removed from V and 1 base from J, the gap between germline ends came to 8 bases. This CDR3 has 14 residues. Germline CDR1 and CDR2: SGHRS and YFSETQ. What was sequenced was peripheral blood. This clonotype was sampled from a woman aged 70-85 years with COVID-19, enrolled during active disease. The chain has TRBV5-1 and TRBJ2-7, with D maybe TRBD2 (5 bases). CDR3 protein: CASSLAPGSYEQYF. In nucleotides, the CDR3 is TGCGCCAGCAGCTTGGCCCCGGGGTCCTACGAGCAGTACTTC.